The next 3 T cell receptor beta chains were all read from a single sample in a study of blood T cell repertoires in COVID-19 (dated by TCRdb to 2018 to 2020). The library was prepared using the immunoSEQ multiplex PCR assay. TCRdb stores this immuneACCESS table with in-frame sequences only. Part of the clones is absent; in the studies checked, under half of the shortfall reflects unresolved V genes, and no reason is known for the rest. The sample profile shows roughly 220,000 clones; roughly 90% of them were found once. Jointly, the top ten make up around 2.7% of the sample. The sequenced sample was PBMCs or T cells enriched from blood (not recorded which). The receptors shown here come from a woman in her 30s who had recovered from COVID-19.

The chain uses TRBV19 and TRBJ1-5, with TRBD1 as a possible D gene (5 bases). The CDR3 covers 14 residues. Looked up from germline, CDR1 is LNHDA and CDR2 is SQIVND (reference sequence). The V end was cut by 7 bases, the J end by 2 bases, with 12 bases between. CDR3 in amino acids: CASTWGSGNQPQHF. The CDR3 DNA follows: TGTGCCAGTACCTGGGGCAGCGGCAATCAGCCCCAGCATTTT.

The V gene is TRBV3-1 (or the pseudogene TRBV3-2), the J gene TRBJ1-3, with no clear D. Germline V gene sequence: CDR1 LGHDT, CDR2 YNNKEL (reference sequence). This CDR3 contains 15 residues. V gave up 4 bases and J gave up 4 bases, with 14 bases separating them. This CDR3 is CASSPTWAGGNTIYF. As DNA, the CDR3 is TGTGCCAGCAGCCCGACGTGGGCAGGAGGAAACACCATATATTTT.

The CDR3 DNA is TGTGCCAGCAGTGATATGGCAGGGGGAGGCAATGAGCAGTTCTTC. This translates into CASSDMAGGGNEQFF. The genes are TRBV2 and TRBJ2-1; TRBD1 is a possible D gene (7 bases). The V end was cut by 3 bases, the J end by 6 bases, with 15 bases between. Germline assignment: CDR1 SNHLY and CDR2 FYNNEI. The CDR3 extends over 15 amino acids.